This TCR beta chain derives from a study of blood T cells in healthy people across ages. A sample-barcoded 5' primer and a J-beta primer mix were used in a second PCR of roughly 7 to 11 cycles. TCRdb independently ran MiXCR on the 5' RACE reads; one entry per CDR3 protein. Here the sample spans about 780,000 distinct CDR3 sequences, 35% to 50% being singletons. Details on this clonotype: Its antigen is unknown.

Study results and limitations: There was no known CMV status for donors, so expanded clonotype changes were possibly confounded.

Specimen: blood. The sequence was collected from an elderly man in good health.

The DNA for the CDR3 is TGCAGTGCTACTAGGACTAGCGGGGTCCACAATGAGCAGTTCTTC. It yields the protein CSATRTSGVHNEQFF. This sequence joins TRBV20-1 and TRBJ2-1, with 12 bases that match TRBD2. The CDR3 loop spans 15 amino acids. Germline CDR1 is DFQATT and CDR2 is SNEGSKA (reference sequence). The J segment lost 5 bases and the V segment lost 4 bases, leaving 6 bases of the junction unmatched.